The sequence of this T cell receptor (beta chain) was determined in a study of PD-L1 blockade in urothelial cancer. Study-wide context: When patients started atezolizumab around 2014, it was given at 1,200 mg intravenously every 3 weeks.

V shed 1 base and J shed 6 bases, with 12 bases lying between them. The CDR3 runs 13 residues. Germline-derived CDR1 and CDR2 are GTSNPN and SVGIG (reference sequence). Time point of the sample: pretreatment peripheral blood. Repertoires were generated with immunoSEQ multiplex PCR, while TCRdb's copy carries only in-frame clones and drops some. The sample carries 70,000 to 80,000 clones, around four fifths recorded once. The chain recombines TRBV30 with TRBJ1-1; a possible D gene is TRBD1 (5 bases). This clonotype was obtained from a man in his forties with urothelial cancer. Sequencing was performed on PBMCs, taken around atezolizumab (anti-PD-L1) treatment. The CDR3 sequence is CAWSGQPGSEAFF. DNA for the CDR3: TGTGCCTGGAGTGGACAGCCTGGATCTGAAGCTTTCTTT.